Included here is one TCR beta chain sequence, with context. The target antigen is unknown. Time point meaning: pretreatment peripheral blood. These data originate in a study of PD-L1 blockade in urothelial cancer. Turning to the study itself: Dosed intravenously at 1,200 mg every 3 weeks, atezolizumab was initiated by patients at some point between 2012 and 2014. Among blood samples, the median T cell count was some 140,000.

Findings and limits, study-wide: Durable-benefit patients had greater expansion of tumor-associated blood clones at 3 weeks.

From germline, CDR1 is SGHRS and CDR2 YFSETQ. V dropped 5 bases and J dropped 2 bases, with 17 bases sitting between them. CDR3 size: 15 residues. The repertoire was sequenced with immunoSEQ multiplex PCR; TCRdb's copy has only in-frame clones and lacks some. Among 95,000 to 100,000 clones, roughly 84% were seen once, and the ten largest hold about 2%. The source of this sequence is a man between 60 and 75 years old with urothelial cancer. This chain uses TRBV5-1 with TRBJ2-7; maybe TRBD1 (6 bases). Here the sequenced sample was PBMCs, taken around atezolizumab (anti-PD-L1) treatment. The CDR3 sequence: CASSSLTGTPYEQYF. The DNA for the CDR3 is TGCGCCAGCAGTTCCCTCACAGGGACCCCCTACGAGCAGTACTTC.